This T cell receptor (beta chain) was recorded in a study of response to subunit inactivated influenza vaccine. Overall study findings and caveats: Few new T cells, the authors suggested, are recruited by each seasonal influenza vaccination.

In TCRdb, the RT-PCR reads were re-called with MiXCR into one record per CDR3 protein. The table lists approximately 500,000 distinct CDR3 sequences, under 15% of them singletons, with roughly 13% in the top ten. The sample holds a few counts of this clonotype. Its antigen is not known. This receptor was taken from a middle-aged man who received an inactivated influenza vaccine. The sample was PBMCs from blood, taken roughly 6 weeks after vaccination.

In nucleotides, the CDR3 is TGTGCCAGCAGCCCAACAGGGGGCATTGGGACTGAAGCTTTCTTT. It specifies CASSPTGGIGTEAFF. V gene TRBV7-3 combines with J gene TRBJ1-1; 9 bases are a match to TRBD1. CDR3 length: 15 residues. Germline V CDR1 and CDR2: SGHTA, FQGTGA. With V trimmed by 5 bases and J by 5 bases, 9 bases remained unmatched.